Shown below are 18 T cell receptor beta chains from a single sample sequenced in a study of vaccination effects on CD4 cells after COVID-19. Antigen-specific CD4+ T cell clonotypes were called by their expansion after viral peptide-pool culture in ViraFEST. When around ten days of culture had elapsed, CD4+ T cells were isolated. Antigens for these TCRs are unknown. Profiled with immunoSEQ multiplex PCR; TCRdb holds only in-frame clones, not every one. Among some 59,000 clones, over 80% were seen once, and the ten largest hold 2.4%. Specimen: CD4+ T cells from PBMCs cultured with HCoV-229E spike peptides, collected before COVID-19 vaccination. These receptors all stem from a human donor who received a COVID-19 vaccine.

This clone showed up just a few times. This chain uses TRBV5-1 with TRBJ1-1; D gene uncertain. V lost 4 bases to trimming and J lost 5 bases, with 9 bases between them. Germline V gene lookup returns CDR1 SGHRS and CDR2 YFSETQ. The CDR3 has 12 amino acids. In DNA, the CDR3 is TGCGCCAGCAGCGGCGGAGGGACTGAAGCTTTCTTT. It yields the protein CASSGGGTEAFF. Using reference TRBV5-1 and TRBJ1-1 for the parts outside the CDR3, the full variable domain is KAGVTQTPRYLIKTRGQQVTLSCSPISGHRSVSWYQQTPGQGLQFLFEYFSETQRNKGNFPGRFSGRQFSNSRSEMNVSTLELGDSALYLCASSGGGTEAFFGQGTRLTVV.

The chain couples TRBV18 to TRBJ2-7; D possibly corresponds to TRBD1 (6 bases). Trimming took 1 base from V and 6 from J, leaving 13 bases between them. The germline V gene has CDR1 KGHSH and CDR2 LQKENI. The CDR3 is made up of 14 amino acids. CDR3 protein: CASSPLDSGAEQYV. Here the CDR3 DNA reads TGTGCCAGCTCACCACTGGACAGTGGAGCCGAGCAGTACGTC.

The gene calls are TRBV5-6 and TRBJ2-2; D is perhaps TRBD2 (5 bases). The CDR3 is 13 amino acids. In germline, CDR1 is SGHDT, CDR2 YYEEEE. The V end was cut by 4 bases, the J end by 7 bases, with 11 bases between. CDR3 in DNA: TGTGCCAGCAGCCTTAAGGCGGGCGGGGAGCTGTTTTTT. It translates to CASSLKAGGELFF.

This rearrangement joins TRBV28 to TRBJ1-1; weak D call: TRBD1 (5 bases). The CDR3 spans 15 residues. The V end was cut by 3 bases, the J end by 1 base, with 12 bases between. Per the germline V gene, CDR1 is MDHEN and CDR2 is SYDVKM. CDR3 sequence: CASSFYRTGNTEAFF. The CDR3 bases are TGTGCCAGCAGTTTTTACAGGACTGGGAACACTGAAGCTTTCTTT.

V usage is TRBV6-2 or TRBV6-3 and J usage is TRBJ2-2, with D possibly called TRBD1 or TRBD2 (5 bases each). There are 14 residues in the CDR3. Trimming shortened V by 6 bases and J by 4 bases, and 12 bases separated the two germline ends. The germline V gene encodes CDR1 MNHEY and CDR2 SVGEGT. CDR3 sequence (DNA): TGTGCCAGCAGCTCCGGGACCTCCACCGGGGAGCTGTTTTTT. Protein: CASSSGTSTGELFF.

The rearrangement uses TRBV5-1 and TRBJ2-3, with D unclear. The CDR3 runs to 13 residues. Germline CDR1 and CDR2: SGHRS and YFSETQ. V lost 4 bases and J lost 0, with 6 bases in between. CDR3 sequence (DNA): TGCGCCAGCAGCGAGACAAGCACAGATACGCAGTATTTT. Amino acids: CASSETSTDTQYF.

The chain uses TRBV27 and TRBJ1-5, with TRBD1 matching 8 bases. The ends lost 7 bases at V and 7 bases at J; junction bases unmatched: 6. The germline V gene has CDR1 MNHEY and CDR2 SMNVEV (reference sequence). This CDR3 spans 13 amino acids. CDR3 bases: TGTGCCAGCACGGACAGGGCGGGCCAGCCCCAGCATTTT. It encodes CASTDRAGQPQHF.

This chain connects TRBV19 to TRBJ1-5; perhaps TRBD1 as D (5 bases). Trimming stripped 5 bases from V and 3 bases from J, with 20 bases between. CDR1 LNHDA and CDR2 SQIVND come from the germline V gene (reference sequence). The CDR3 covers 17 residues. CDR3 DNA sequence: TGTGCCAGTAGTCCTAAATCCCGGGGGACGCTCAATCAGCCCCAGCATTTT. Amino acids: CASSPKSRGTLNQPQHF.

The rearrangement uses TRBV6-6 and TRBJ2-5; 7 nucleotides match TRBD2. V trimming: 2 bases; J trimming: 4 bases; junction bases outside the gene matches: 4. The CDR3 extends over 14 amino acids. Germline V CDR1 and CDR2: MNHNY, SVGAGI (reference sequence). CDR3 protein: CASSYQGGGETQYF. The CDR3, as DNA: TGTGCCAGCAGTTACCAGGGCGGGGGAGAGACCCAGTACTTC.

V usage is TRBV7-8 and J usage is TRBJ1-1; D is uncertain. The germline V and J ends were trimmed by 3 bases and 3 bases, with 11 bases remaining between them. Germline CDR1 and CDR2: SGHVS and FQNEAQ. CDR3 size: 14 residues. The CDR3 region has the DNA TGTGCCAGCAGCTTCGGGCAGGTGTACACTGAAGCTTTCTTT. It translates to CASSFGQVYTEAFF.

The chain joins TRBV28 to TRBJ2-4, with TRBD2 identical over 11 bases. This CDR3 is 14 amino acids long. Losses at the gene ends were 8 bases for V and 4 bases for J; bases not matched to a gene: 4. Germline V gene data show CDR1 as MDHEN and CDR2 as SYDVKM. CDR3 sequence: CASGTSGGKNIQYF. CDR3 sequence (DNA): TGTGCCAGCGGAACTAGCGGGGGAAAAAACATTCAGTACTTC.

The rearrangement joins TRBV6-5 to TRBJ1-3; D is undetermined. Germline assignment: CDR1 MNHEY and CDR2 SVGAGI. Trimming stripped 5 bases from V and 0 bases from J, with 8 bases between. CDR3 size: 14 residues. The CDR3 nucleotides read TGTGCCAGCAGTCCTGGATCCTCTGGAAACACCATATATTTT. Translated: CASSPGSSGNTIYF.

The rearrangement joins TRBV9 to TRBJ2-1; 13 nucleotides match TRBD2. The CDR3 runs to 15 residues. V trimming: 4 bases; J trimming: 10 bases; junction bases outside the gene matches: 8. Looked up from germline, CDR1 is SGDLS and CDR2 is YYNGEE. The CDR3 nucleotides are TGTGCCAGCAGCCCTACTAGCGGGGGGGCCCCCGAGCAGTTCTTC. This codes for CASSPTSGGAPEQFF.

The rearrangement joins TRBV10-3 to TRBJ1-1; tentative D call: TRBD1 (5 bases). The CDR3 has 16 residues. V lost 4 bases to trimming and J lost 4 bases, with 19 bases between them. Germline CDR1 is ENHRY and CDR2 is SYGVKD. The chain's CDR3 is CAISGSPGQGSTEAFF. CDR3 nucleotides: TGTGCCATCAGTGGGTCCCCCGGGCAGGGTAGCACTGAAGCTTTCTTT.

The chain employs TRBV18 and TRBJ1-3, with D possibly being TRBD1 (5 bases). The CDR3 covers 18 residues. The V gene's germline CDR1 is KGHSH and CDR2 LQKENI. V was trimmed by 1 base and J by 0 bases, leaving 16 bases between them. The CDR3 DNA sequence: TGTGCCAGCTCACCACTCTGGGGGACGCAGGCCTCTGGAAACACCATATATTTT. It specifies CASSPLWGTQASGNTIYF.

The chain links TRBV10-3 to TRBJ2-7, with TRBD2 identical over 12 bases. Per the germline V gene, CDR1 is ENHRY and CDR2 is SYGVKD. The CDR3 spans 16 residues. V was clipped by 4 bases and J by 4 bases; unmatched bases: 8. CDR3 nucleotides: TGTGCCATCAGTGCGGGACTAGCGGGTTCCGGGTACGAGCAGTACGTC. Its protein is CAISAGLAGSGYEQYV.

Notes on this clone: The sample has other DNA sequences that encode this CDR3 too. The DNA for the CDR3 is TGTGCCAGCTCGCCCGGGACAGGGGCTGAGACCCAGTACTTC. This encodes CASSPGTGAETQYF. The rearrangement links TRBV18 to TRBJ2-5, with 10 bases lining up with TRBD1. Trimming took 6 bases from V and 5 from J; bases not matched to a gene: 6. The germline CDR1 and CDR2 sequences are KGHSH and LQKENI. The CDR3 is made up of 14 amino acids.

This chain connects TRBV6-6 to TRBJ1-2, with TRBD1 matching over 7 bases. This CDR3 has 13 residues. Germline V CDR1 and CDR2: MNHNY, SVGAGI (reference sequence). V lost 2 bases and J lost 6; bases outside the gene matches: 3. DNA for the CDR3: TGTGCCAGCAGTTACCCGGGACAGAATGGCTACACCTTC. Translated: CASSYPGQNGYTF.